Listed here is a single T cell receptor beta chain. This sample is drawn from a study of shared clonotypes between healthy human individuals. CD4+ cells underwent separation, giving CD45RA+ naive and CD45RA-negative memory subsets. Germline loops: CDR1 SSHAT, CDR2 FNYEAQ (reference sequence). This CDR3 is 15 amino acids long. J gave up 6 bases and V 5 bases, and 6 bases lay outside the gene matches. The table came from immunoSEQ multiplex PCR; TCRdb's copy has only in-frame clones and leaves some out. The sample lists roughly 2.2 million clones; approximately 95% were seen once. The material sequenced was naive CD4+ T cells from PBMCs. As for subset: CD45RA+ positively selected. The sequence derives from a young man in good health. Some clones in this sample may be carry-over from other donors' samples. The chain recombines TRBV7-7 with TRBJ2-1; TRBD2 agrees at 11 bases. This chain's CDR3 is CASSQTSGSGNEQFF. For the CDR3, the DNA is TGTGCCAGCAGCCAAACTAGCGGGAGTGGCAATGAGCAGTTCTTC.